Listed below are T cell receptor beta chains from one sample, sequenced in a study of blood T cell repertoires in COVID-19. Profiling relied on immunoSEQ multiplex PCR, and the TCRdb table lists in-frame clones only, not all of them. The data hold some 390,000 clones, with more than 75% observed a single time. The sequenced sample was peripheral blood. The receptors shown here come from a human donor in a cohort sampled during active COVID-19. Each CDR3 is given with its conserved first and last residue. A D gene is named only where the DNA matches it firmly. Clone sizes are given selectively: once, few, many, or a class where the clone is expanded.

V	J	size	length	D	CDR3	DNA
TRBV5-1	TRBJ2-5	.	14	TRBD1	CASSSDRAFETQYF	TGCGCCAGCAGCTCGGACAGGGCTTTTGAGACCCAGTACTTC
TRBV5-1	TRBJ2-5	.	14	TRBD2	CASSSGGTQETQYF	TGCGCCAGTAGTAGCGGGGGCACTCAAGAGACCCAGTACTTC
TRBV3-1/TRBV3-2	TRBJ2-7	.	15	TRBD2	CASSQGTSIWYEQYF	TGTGCCAGCAGCCAAGGGACTAGTATATGGTACGAGCAGTACTTC
TRBV3-1/TRBV3-2	TRBJ2-5	.	18	TRBD2	CASSTYRTSGRFIETQYF	TGTGCCAGCAGCACCTATCGGACTAGCGGGAGATTCATAGAGACCCAGTACTTC
TRBV7-9	TRBJ1-2	.	14	.	CASSLPGTNYGYTF	TGTGCCAGCAGCCTTCCCGGGACAAACTATGGCTACACCTTC
TRBV9	TRBJ1-1	once	15	TRBD1	CASSVDRGLNTEAFF	TGTGCCAGCAGCGTAGACAGGGGGCTGAACACTGAAGCTTTCTTT
TRBV19	TRBJ2-3	.	17	TRBD2	CASSIRLAGGPTDTQYF	TGTGCCAGTAGTATCAGACTAGCGGGAGGGCCAACAGATACGCAGTATTTT
TRBV29-1	TRBJ2-3	.	13	TRBD1	CSTRQGFTDTQYF	TGCAGCACCAGACAGGGATTCACAGATACGCAGTATTTT
TRBV5-6	TRBJ2-7	.	14	.	CASSKRSGYYEQYF	TGTGCCAGCAGCAAGAGGAGCGGCTACTACGAGCAGTACTTC
TRBV2	TRBJ1-3	.	15	.	CASSDVRGEGNTIYF	TGTGCCAGCAGTGATGTAAGGGGCGAGGGAAACACCATATATTTT
TRBV29-1	TRBJ1-6	once	14	TRBD1	CSVDTGDSNSPLHF	TGCAGCGTTGACACAGGGGATAGTAATTCACCCCTCCACTTT
TRBV28	TRBJ1-3	.	15	.	CASTIRGGTGNTIYF	TGTGCCAGCACCATCCGTGGGGGGACTGGAAACACCATATATTTT
TRBV18	TRBJ2-1	.	14	TRBD1	CASSRGQGYNEQFF	TGTGCCAGCTCACGGGGACAGGGCTACAATGAGCAGTTCTTC
TRBV29-1	TRBJ1-2	.	14	TRBD1	CSVTLTGGNYGYTF	TGCAGCGTGACTCTGACAGGGGGTAACTATGGCTACACCTTC
TRBV6-1	TRBJ2-5	.	16	TRBD2	CASSESLAGTQETQYF	TGTGCCAGCAGTGAATCCCTAGCGGGGACACAAGAGACCCAGTACTTC
TRBV7-3	TRBJ2-1	.	14	TRBD2	CASSLSGRGHEQFF	TGTGCCAGCAGCTTGAGCGGGAGGGGCCATGAGCAGTTCTTC
TRBV19	TRBJ1-4	.	14	.	CASSIRQGNEKLFF	TGTGCCAGTAGTATCAGGCAGGGCAATGAAAAACTGTTTTTT
TRBV10-3	TRBJ1-2	.	12	.	CAISDLDYGYTF	TGTGCCATCAGTGACTTAGACTATGGCTACACCTTC
TRBV5-4	TRBJ1-4	.	14	TRBD1	CASSLDRGREKLFF	TGTGCCAGCAGCCTCGACAGGGGACGGGAAAAACTGTTTTTT
TRBV25-1	TRBJ2-1	.	15	TRBD2	CASSELAGNYNEQFF	TGTGCCAGCAGTGAATTAGCGGGAAACTACAATGAGCAGTTCTTC
TRBV28	TRBJ1-2	.	12	.	CASSLLSGGYTF	TGTGCCAGCAGTTTGTTATCCGGAGGATACACCTTC
TRBV19	TRBJ2-5	.	15	.	CASSPATGDVETQYF	TGTGCCAGTAGTCCAGCGACGGGAGACGTGGAGACCCAGTACTTC
TRBV30	TRBJ2-1	.	13	.	CAWSVGGGNEQFF	TGTGCCTGGAGTGTAGGGGGGGGGAATGAGCAGTTCTTC
TRBV6-5	TRBJ1-2	.	13	TRBD1	CASGAGGYYGYTF	TGTGCCAGCGGGGCAGGGGGCTACTATGGCTACACCTTC
TRBV24-1	TRBJ2-3	.	17	TRBD2	CATSAHRLAGGTDTQYF	TGTGCCACCAGTGCCCATCGACTAGCGGGGGGCACAGATACGCAGTATTTT
TRBV3-1/TRBV3-2	TRBJ1-2	.	14	.	CASSQDFSGRGYTF	TGTGCCAGCAGCCAAGATTTTTCAGGGCGCGGCTACACCTTC
TRBV29-1	TRBJ1-1	.	13	.	CSAYRVVETEAFF	TGCAGCGCCTACAGGGTGGTCGAGACTGAAGCTTTCTTT
TRBV19	TRBJ2-1	.	16	.	CASSIPGSARVNEQFF	TGTGCCAGTAGTATCCCAGGCAGTGCGAGGGTGAATGAGCAGTTCTTC
TRBV6-1	TRBJ1-1	.	15	TRBD1	CASSDRGQANTEAFF	TGTGCCAGCAGTGATAGGGGGCAAGCGAACACTGAAGCTTTCTTT
TRBV21-1	TRBJ1-2	.	13	.	CASSKGGSYGYTF	TGTGCCAGCAGCAAAGGCGGTAGCTATGGCTACACCTTC
TRBV27	TRBJ2-2	.	17	TRBD2	CASSLLLAGVGTGELFF	TGTGCCAGCAGTTTATTACTAGCGGGAGTTGGAACCGGGGAGCTGTTTTTT
TRBV28	TRBJ2-7	once	12	.	CASADRIYEQYF	TGTGCCAGCGCGGACAGAATCTACGAGCAGTACTTC
TRBV5-5	TRBJ2-5	.	16	.	CASSPGGGALQETQYF	TGTGCCAGCAGCCCTGGAGGAGGGGCGCTCCAAGAGACCCAGTACTTC
TRBV4-1	TRBJ2-7	once	14	TRBD2	CASSQGSGSGEQYF	TGCGCCAGCAGCCAAGGTAGCGGGAGCGGCGAGCAGTACTTC
TRBV12-3/TRBV12-4	TRBJ2-7	.	13	.	CASSLTGSYEQYF	TGTGCCAGCAGTTTAACAGGCTCCTACGAGCAGTACTTC
TRBV4-2	TRBJ2-7	few	15	TRBD2	CASSLLLAGVYEQYF	TGTGCCAGCAGCCTACTCCTAGCGGGAGTGTACGAGCAGTACTTC
TRBV7-2	TRBJ1-2	.	13	.	CASSFTVNYGYTF	TGTGCCAGCAGCTTTACAGTTAACTATGGCTACACCTTC
TRBV25-1	TRBJ1-5	.	13	.	CASSSQGYQPQHF	TGTGCCAGCAGTTCCCAGGGGTATCAGCCCCAGCATTTT
TRBV25-1	TRBJ2-4	.	15	TRBD2	CASSEGEGAKNIQYF	TGTGCCAGCAGTGAGGGGGAGGGGGCCAAAAACATTCAGTACTTC
TRBV5-1	TRBJ1-1	.	14	.	CASSWRVRDTEAFF	TGCGCCAGCAGCTGGAGGGTCAGAGACACTGAAGCTTTCTTT
TRBV9	TRBJ2-3	few	16	TRBD2	CASSVELRGSTDTQYF	TGTGCCAGCAGCGTAGAACTGCGGGGGAGCACAGATACGCAGTATTTT
TRBV6-4	TRBJ1-6	.	14	.	CASSPNLGVSPLHF	TGTGCCAGCAGTCCAAACCTTGGAGTTTCACCCCTCCACTTT
TRBV7-9	TRBJ2-5	.	15	TRBD1	CASRVGTAVQETQYF	TGTGCCAGCAGGGTCGGGACAGCGGTACAAGAGACCCAGTACTTC
TRBV5-6	TRBJ1-6	once	14	TRBD1	CASSWGQDYSPLHF	TGTGCCAGCAGCTGGGGACAGGATTATTCACCCCTCCACTTT
TRBV7-9	TRBJ1-4	.	15	TRBD1	CASSLGQGTSEKLFF	TGTGCCAGCAGCTTAGGACAGGGGACGAGTGAAAAACTGTTTTTT
TRBV5-5	TRBJ2-7	few	12	.	CASSLQGYEQYF	TGTGCCAGCAGCTTACAGGGTTACGAGCAGTACTTC
TRBV5-1	TRBJ2-7	.	15	.	CASSLDGSRSYEQYF	TGCGCCAGCAGCTTGGATGGGAGTAGGTCCTACGAGCAGTACTTC
TRBV2	TRBJ1-1	.	17	.	CASSDFRPGLGDTEAFF	TGTGCCAGCAGTGATTTTCGTCCGGGTCTAGGGGACACTGAAGCTTTCTTT
TRBV30	TRBJ1-1	once	12	.	CAWERGGAEAFF	TGTGCCTGGGAGCGGGGAGGGGCTGAAGCTTTCTTT
TRBV28	TRBJ1-3	.	15	.	CASSPAGGTGNTIYF	TGTGCCAGCAGCCCTGCTGGGGGGACTGGAAACACCATATATTTT
TRBV6-5	TRBJ1-2	.	14	.	CASSKHRVNYGYTF	TGTGCCAGCAGTAAACACAGGGTTAACTATGGCTACACCTTC
TRBV3-1/TRBV3-2	TRBJ1-6	.	16	TRBD1	CASSQGTGGTYSPLHF	TGTGCCAGCAGCCAAGGGACAGGGGGGACTTACTCACCCCTCCACTTT
TRBV11-2	TRBJ1-6	.	15	TRBD1	CASSLPGQGRSPLHF	TGTGCCAGCAGCTTACCGGGACAGGGGCGTTCACCCCTCCACTTT